These T cell receptor beta chains were read from a single sample in a study of T cell repertoires in cytomegalovirus infection. In TCRdb, the reads were re-called with MiXCR into one record per CDR3 protein. The data contain about 350,000 distinct CDR3 sequences, about 32% of them seen just once; the ten biggest clones take up about 14%. These receptors are not linked to any known antigen. This sample comprised cultured PBMCs, obtained from culture after CMV antigen stimulation. These receptors all stem from a human donor in good health (CMV status not recorded). Some clones in this sample may be carry-over from other donors' samples. Each CDR3 is given with its conserved first and last residue. Only part of the rows carry a size: once, few, many, or a class if the clone is expanded.

TRBV6-6 15 . CASSGPAGPNTEAFF
TRBV5-6 15 . CASSLVGRRNTEAFF
TRBV20-1 12 . CSAPDSSYEQYF
TRBV4-1 18 . CASSQYQGTHSGANVLTF
TRBV24-1 14 . CATSDRQTQETQYF
TRBV7-9 16 . CASSIRLAGSYNEQFF
TRBV4-3 15 . CASSQQTGANTEAFF
TRBV9 17 many CASSVGWGGLVSNEQFF
TRBV12-3/TRBV12-4 14 . CASGLAGGRSEQFF
TRBV19 14 few CASSPVDKQYEQYF
TRBV5-1 15 . CASSTSGNVYNEQFF
TRBV18 13 . CASSRDREQPQHF
TRBV11-2 16 . CASSLVSGPNTGELFF
TRBV19 15 . CASSPGQGARAEAFF
TRBV4-1 15 few CASSQDVASVETQYF
TRBV27 17 few CASSLSITSGRAFEQFF
TRBV7-9 16 . CASSIPPSGRDYEQYF
TRBV7-6 13 few CASSYVVNNEQFF
TRBV28 15 . CASSLWGSGEDTQYF
TRBV9 19 . CASSVAPRPGQGSTGELFF
TRBV7-8 12 . CASSPEVDEQFF
TRBV18 13 . CASSPPNVNEQFF
TRBV7-9 18 few CASSPPRGGTSGRNIQYF
TRBV28 15 . CASRLQGAGANVLTF
TRBV7-9 15 few CASSWQNSGANVLTF
TRBV27 16 few CASSAGTSGRTDTQYF